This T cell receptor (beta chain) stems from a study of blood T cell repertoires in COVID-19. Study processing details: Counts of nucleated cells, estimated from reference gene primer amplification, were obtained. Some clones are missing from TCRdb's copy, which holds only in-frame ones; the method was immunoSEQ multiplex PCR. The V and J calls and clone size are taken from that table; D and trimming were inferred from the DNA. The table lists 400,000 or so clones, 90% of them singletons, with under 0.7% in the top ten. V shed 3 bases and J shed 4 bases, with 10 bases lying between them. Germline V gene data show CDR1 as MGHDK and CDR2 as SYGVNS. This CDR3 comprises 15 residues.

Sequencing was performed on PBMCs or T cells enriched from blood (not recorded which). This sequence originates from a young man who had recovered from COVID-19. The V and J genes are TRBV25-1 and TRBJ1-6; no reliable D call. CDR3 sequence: CASSDQTEYNSPLHF. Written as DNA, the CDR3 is TGTGCCAGCAGTGACCAAACCGAGTATAATTCACCCCTCCACTTT. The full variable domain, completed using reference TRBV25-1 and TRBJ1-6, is EADIYQTPRYLVIGTGKKITLECSQTMGHDKMYWYQQDPGMELHLIHYSYGVNSTEKGDLSSESTVSRIRTEHFPLTLESARPSHTSQYLCASSDQTEYNSPLHFGNGTRLTVT.